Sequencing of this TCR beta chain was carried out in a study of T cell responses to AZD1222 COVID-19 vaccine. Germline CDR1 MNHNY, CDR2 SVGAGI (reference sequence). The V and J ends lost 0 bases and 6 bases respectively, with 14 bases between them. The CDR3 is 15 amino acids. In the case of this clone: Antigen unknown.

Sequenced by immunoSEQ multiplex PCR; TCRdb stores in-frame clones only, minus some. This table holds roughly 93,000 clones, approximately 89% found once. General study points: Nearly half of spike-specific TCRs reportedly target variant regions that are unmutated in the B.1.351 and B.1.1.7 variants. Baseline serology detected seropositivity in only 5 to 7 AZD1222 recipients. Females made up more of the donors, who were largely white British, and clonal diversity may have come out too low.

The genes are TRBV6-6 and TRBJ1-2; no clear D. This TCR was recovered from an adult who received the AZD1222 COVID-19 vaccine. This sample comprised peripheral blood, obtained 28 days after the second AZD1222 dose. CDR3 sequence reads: CASSYSKTYRDGYTF. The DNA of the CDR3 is TGTGCCAGCAGTTACTCGAAGACTTACAGAGATGGCTACACCTTC.